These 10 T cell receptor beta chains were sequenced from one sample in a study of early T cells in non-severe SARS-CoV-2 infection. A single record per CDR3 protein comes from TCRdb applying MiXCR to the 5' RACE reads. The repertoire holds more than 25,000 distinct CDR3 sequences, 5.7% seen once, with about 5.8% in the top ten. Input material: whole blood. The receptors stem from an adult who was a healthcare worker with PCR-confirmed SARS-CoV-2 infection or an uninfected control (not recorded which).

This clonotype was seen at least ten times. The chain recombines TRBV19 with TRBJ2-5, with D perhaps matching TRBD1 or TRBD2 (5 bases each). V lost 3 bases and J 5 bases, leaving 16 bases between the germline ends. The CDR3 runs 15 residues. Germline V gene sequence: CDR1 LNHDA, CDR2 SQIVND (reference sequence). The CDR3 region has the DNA TGTGCCAGTAGTATGGGGGTGATGGGCCAGGAGACCCAGTACTTC. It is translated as CASSMGVMGQETQYF.

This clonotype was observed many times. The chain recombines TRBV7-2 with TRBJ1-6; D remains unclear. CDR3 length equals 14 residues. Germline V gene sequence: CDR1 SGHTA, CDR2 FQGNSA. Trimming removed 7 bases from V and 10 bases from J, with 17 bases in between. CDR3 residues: CASTITLGGSPLHF. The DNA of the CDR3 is TGTGCCAGCACCATAACACTGGGTGGATCACCCCTCCACTTT.

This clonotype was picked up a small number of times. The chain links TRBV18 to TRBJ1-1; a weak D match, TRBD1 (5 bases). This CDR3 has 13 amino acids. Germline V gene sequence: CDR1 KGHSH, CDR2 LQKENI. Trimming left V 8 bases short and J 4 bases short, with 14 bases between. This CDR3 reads CASLTAGTTEAFF. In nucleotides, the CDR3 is TGTGCCAGCCTAACAGCGGGGACCACTGAAGCTTTCTTT.

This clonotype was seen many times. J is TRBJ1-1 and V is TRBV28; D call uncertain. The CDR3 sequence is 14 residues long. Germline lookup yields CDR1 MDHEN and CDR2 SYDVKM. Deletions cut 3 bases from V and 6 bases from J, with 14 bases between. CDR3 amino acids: CASSFLGMEAEAFF. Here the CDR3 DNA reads TGTGCCAGCAGTTTTCTTGGGATGGAGGCTGAAGCTTTCTTT. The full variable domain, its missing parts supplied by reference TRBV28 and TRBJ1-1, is DVKVTQSSRYLVKRTGEKVFLECVQDMDHENMFWYRQDPGLGLRLIYFSYDVKMKEKGDIPEGYSVSREKKERFSLILESASTNQTSMYLCASSFLGMEAEAFFGQGTRLTVV.

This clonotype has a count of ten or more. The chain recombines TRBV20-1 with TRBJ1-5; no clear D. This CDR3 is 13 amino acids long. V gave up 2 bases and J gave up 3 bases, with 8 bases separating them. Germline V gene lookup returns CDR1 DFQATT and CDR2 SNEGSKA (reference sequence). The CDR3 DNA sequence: TGCAGTGCTAGATCTGGGAACAATCAGCCCCAGCATTTT. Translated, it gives CSARSGNNQPQHF.

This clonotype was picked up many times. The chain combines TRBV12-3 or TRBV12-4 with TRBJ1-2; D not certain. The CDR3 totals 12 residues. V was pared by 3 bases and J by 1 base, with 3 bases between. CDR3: CASSFNNYGYTF. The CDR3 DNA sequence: TGTGCCAGCAGTTTTAATAACTATGGCTACACCTTC.

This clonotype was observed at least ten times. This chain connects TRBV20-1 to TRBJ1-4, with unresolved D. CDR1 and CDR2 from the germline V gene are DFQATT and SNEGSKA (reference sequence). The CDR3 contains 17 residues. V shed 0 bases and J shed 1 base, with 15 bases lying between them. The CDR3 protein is CSARDYGNPRTNEKLFF. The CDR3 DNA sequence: TGCAGTGCTAGAGATTACGGAAACCCAAGAACTAATGAAAAACTGTTTTTT.

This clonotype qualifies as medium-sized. The CDR3 region has the DNA TGCAGTGCTAGTACCGGGAGAAAGCAGCCCCAGCATTTT. This sequence encodes CSASTGRKQPQHF. V is TRBV20-1 and J is TRBJ1-5; D uncertain. The CDR3 is 13 amino acids. Germline V CDR1 and CDR2: DFQATT, SNEGSKA (reference sequence). With 3 bases removed from V and 7 bases from J, the gap between germline ends came to 13 bases.

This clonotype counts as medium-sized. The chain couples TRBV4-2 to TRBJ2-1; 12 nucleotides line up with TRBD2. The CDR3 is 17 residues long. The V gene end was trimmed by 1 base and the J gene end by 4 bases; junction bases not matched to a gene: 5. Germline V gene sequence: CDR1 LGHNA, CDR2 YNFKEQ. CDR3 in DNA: TGTGCCAGCAGCCAAGCCAGGACTAGCGGGGCTTACAATGAGCAGTTCTTC. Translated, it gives CASSQARTSGAYNEQFF.

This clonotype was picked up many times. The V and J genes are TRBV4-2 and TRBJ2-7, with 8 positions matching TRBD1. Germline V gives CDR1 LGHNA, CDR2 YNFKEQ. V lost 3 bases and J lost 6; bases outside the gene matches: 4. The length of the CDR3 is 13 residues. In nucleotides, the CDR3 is TGTGCCAGCAGCCACCGCGACAGGGGCGAGCAGTACTTC. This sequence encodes CASSHRDRGEQYF.